These 27 T cell receptor beta chains share one sample of origin, sequenced in a study of beta chain features in type 1 diabetes. No antigens are known for them. Findings and caveats of the study: Significant though moderate, a shortening of TCRB CDR3s appeared in all four CD4+ subsets of Type 1 diabetes patients.

Every isolated RNA sample was fully reverse transcribed, so sequencing captured expressed TCRB transcripts. Profiling relied on immunoSEQ multiplex PCR, and the TCRdb table lists in-frame clones only, not all of them. The sample shows 150,000 to 200,000 clones, 6.5% to 10% of them seen only once. The sample was central memory CD4+ T cells from blood. The receptors shown here come from a woman aged 18-29 years with type 1 diabetes.

Comments on this clone: The sample carries other DNA sequences with the same CDR3. The V gene is TRBV5-6, the J gene TRBJ2-5, with 7 bases lining up with TRBD1. CDR3 length: 15 amino acids. V trimming: 3 bases; J trimming: 0 bases; junction bases outside the gene matches: 5. Per the germline V gene, CDR1 is SGHDT and CDR2 is YYEEEE. As DNA, the CDR3 is TGTGCCAGCAGCTCACCTGGGACAGACCAAGAGACCCAGTACTTC. Amino acid sequence: CASSSPGTDQETQYF.

This clone was seen a few times. J is TRBJ2-1 and V is TRBV5-6; 12 nucleotides agree with TRBD2. J gave up 7 bases and V 2 bases, and 1 base lay outside the gene matches. Germline values: CDR1 SGHDT, CDR2 YYEEEE. The CDR3 sequence is 14 residues long. The CDR3 DNA sequence: TGTGCCAGCAGCTTACTAGCGGGAGGAAATGAGCAGTTCTTC. Its protein product is CASSLLAGGNEQFF. Full variable domain (outside the CDR3, taken from reference TRBV5-6 and TRBJ2-1): DAGVTQSPTHLIKTRGQQVTLRCSPKSGHDTVSWYQQALGQGPQFIFQYYEEEERQRGNFPDRFSGHQFPNYSSELNVNALLLGDSALYLCASSLLAGGNEQFFGPGTRLTVL.

The chain links TRBV29-1 to TRBJ2-5, with 7 bases matching TRBD2. The V gene's germline CDR1 is SQVTM and CDR2 ANQGSEA. The CDR3 sequence is 15 residues long. V lost 3 bases and J lost 4; bases outside the gene matches: 11. As DNA, the CDR3 is TGCAGCGTTGAGACGCCGGGAGGAAGGGGAGAGACCCAGTACTTC. Translation gives CSVETPGGRGETQYF.

The J gene is TRBJ2-3, the V gene TRBV29-1; 8 bases are a match to TRBD2. J was trimmed by 6 bases and V by 7 bases; bases with no gene match: 6. This CDR3 is built from 12 residues. The V gene's germline CDR1 is SQVTM and CDR2 ANQGSEA. The CDR3 loop reads CSAGTSSDTQYF. CDR3 in DNA: TGCAGCGCTGGGACTAGTTCTGATACGCAGTATTTT.

This clone has a count of ten or more. V and J are TRBV18 and TRBJ1-1; D is possibly TRBD1 (6 bases). Trimming took 6 bases from V and 7 from J, leaving 12 bases between them. Looked up from germline, CDR1 is KGHSH and CDR2 is LQKENI. The CDR3 runs to 12 residues. The CDR3: CASSTTQGEAFF. The CDR3 bases are TGTGCCAGCTCGACGACACAGGGTGAAGCTTTCTTT.

The V and J genes are TRBV7-2 and TRBJ1-4, with TRBD1 matching over 9 bases. Germline V gene lookup returns CDR1 SGHTA and CDR2 FQGNSA. V lost 4 bases and J lost 8; bases outside the gene matches: 5. There are 14 residues in the CDR3. The DNA for the CDR3 is TGTGCCAGCAGCTCGGGACAGGGCTGGGAAAAACTGTTTTTT. Protein sequence: CASSSGQGWEKLFF. Full variable domain (outside the CDR3, taken from reference TRBV7-2 and TRBJ1-4): GAGVSQSPSNKVTEKGKDVELRCDPISGHTALYWYRQSLGQGLEFLIYFQGNSAPDKSGLPSDRFSAERTGGSVSTLTIQRTQQEDSAVYLCASSSGQGWEKLFFGSGTQLSVL.

This sequence joins TRBV5-4 and TRBJ2-1; 7 nucleotides match TRBD2. Trimming took 0 bases from V and 5 from J; bases not matched to a gene: 2. Germline V gene data show CDR1 as SGHNT and CDR2 as YYREEE (reference sequence). The CDR3 covers 14 residues. CDR3 protein: CASSLGGRHNEQFF. CDR3 in DNA: TGTGCCAGCAGCTTGGGCGGGAGACACAATGAGCAGTTCTTC.

Remarks on this clone: The sample holds other DNA sequences that translate to the same CDR3. V usage is TRBV10-2 and J usage is TRBJ1-2; D is ambiguous. The V end was cut by 0 bases, the J end by 8 bases, with 7 bases between. Germline V gene lookup returns CDR1 WSHSY and CDR2 SAAADI. The CDR3 covers 12 residues. The CDR3 sequence is CASSESLRGYTF. The CDR3 bases are TGCGCCAGCAGTGAGTCACTCCGGGGCTACACCTTC.

The chain has TRBV6-5 and TRBJ2-5; possible D gene TRBD1, 5 bases. This CDR3 is built from 15 residues. The germline V and J ends were trimmed by 6 bases and 0 bases, with 14 bases remaining between them. Germline lookup yields CDR1 MNHEY and CDR2 SVGAGI. CDR3 in amino acids: CASRDLQGNQETQYF. CDR3 coding DNA: TGTGCCAGCAGGGACCTCCAGGGCAACCAAGAGACCCAGTACTTC.

The chain joins TRBV28 to TRBJ1-1, with D uncertain. The CDR3 covers 11 residues. The V end lost 2 bases, the J end lost 11 bases, and 9 bases lay between the germline ends. The V gene's germline CDR1 is MDHEN and CDR2 SYDVKM. The CDR3 is CASSLAGGAFF. CDR3 coding DNA: TGTGCCAGCAGTTTAGCAGGTGGTGCTTTCTTT.

This clone came up a few times. J is TRBJ2-2 and V is TRBV5-1; 7 bases agree with TRBD2. This CDR3 region has 14 residues. V dropped 2 bases and J dropped 7; count of bases not matched to a gene: 5. From germline, CDR1 is SGHRS and CDR2 YFSETQ. The CDR3 sequence is CASSFGGSVGELFF. For the CDR3, the DNA is TGCGCCAGCAGCTTTGGCGGGAGCGTCGGGGAGCTGTTTTTT.

In its sample, this clone was seen a few times. The genes are TRBV6-1 and TRBJ1-5, with TRBD1 as a possible D gene (5 bases). This CDR3 spans 14 amino acids. Germline-derived CDR1 and CDR2 are MNHNS and SASEGT. V lost 4 bases, J lost 7 bases, and 14 bases lay in between. CDR3 sequence reads: CASSVSGGGQPQHF. In nucleotides, the CDR3 is TGTGCCAGCAGTGTATCAGGTGGGGGGCAGCCCCAGCATTTT.

The J gene is TRBJ2-5, the V gene TRBV11-2; TRBD2 agrees at 8 bases. This CDR3 comprises 18 residues. V was clipped by 3 bases and J by 2 bases; unmatched bases: 14. The germline CDR1 and CDR2 sequences are SGHAT and FQNNGV. The CDR3 is CASSFTRALSGAQETQYF. The CDR3, as DNA: TGTGCCAGCAGCTTCACCCGGGCGCTTAGCGGGGCGCAAGAGACCCAGTACTTC.

This chain connects TRBV9 to TRBJ2-5, with 8 bases that match TRBD1. Germline assignment: CDR1 SGDLS and CDR2 YYNGEE. This CDR3 is 17 amino acids long. Losses at the gene ends were 1 base for V and 5 bases for J; bases not matched to a gene: 13. The CDR3, as DNA: TGTGCCAGCAGCGTAAGGCCCACCAGGGGGCGGAGTGAGACCCAGTACTTC. Amino acids: CASSVRPTRGRSETQYF.

This chain uses TRBV9 with TRBJ1-2, with 12 bases aligning to TRBD1. The CDR3 length is 17 residues. V trimming: 3 bases; J trimming: 4 bases; junction bases outside the gene matches: 10. Germline V gene data show CDR1 as SGDLS and CDR2 as YYNGEE. DNA of the CDR3: TGTGCCAGCAGCGGATCCGGGACAGGGGGCTCTGGCTATGGCTACACCTTC. Protein product: CASSGSGTGGSGYGYTF.

In its sample, this clone was seen a few times. The V call is TRBV7-8, the J call TRBJ2-7; maybe TRBD1 (5 bases). Trimming took 5 bases from V and 0 from J, leaving 17 bases between them. CDR3 size: 16 residues. Germline values: CDR1 SGHVS, CDR2 FQNEAQ. CDR3 sequence: CASSAPTGSFSYEQYF. CDR3 bases: TGTGCCAGCAGCGCGCCCACAGGTTCGTTCTCCTACGAGCAGTACTTC.

In this sample, this clone turned up a few times. The chain recombines TRBV7-2 with TRBJ1-2; D unclear. Germline CDR1 and CDR2: SGHTA and FQGNSA. The V end was cut by 2 bases, the J end by 4 bases, with 11 bases between. The CDR3 runs to 14 residues. The CDR3 spells CASSLSTDTYGYTF. The CDR3 DNA reads as TGTGCCAGCAGCTTATCCACAGATACCTATGGCTACACCTTC. The full variable domain, completed using reference TRBV7-2 and TRBJ1-2, is GAGVSQSPSNKVTEKGKDVELRCDPISGHTALYWYRQSLGQGLEFLIYFQGNSAPDKSGLPSDRFSAERTGGSVSTLTIQRTQQEDSAVYLCASSLSTDTYGYTFGSGTRLTVV.

This clone was picked up a small number of times. Other DNA sequences in this specimen translate into the identical CDR3. V is TRBV7-2 and J is TRBJ2-3, with 9 bases aligning to TRBD2. The CDR3 extends over 14 amino acids. Looked up from germline, CDR1 is SGHTA and CDR2 is FQGNSA. V dropped 5 bases and J dropped 3; count of bases not matched to a gene: 3. CDR3 sequence (DNA): TGTGCCAGCAGCCCCGGACTAGCGACAGATACGCAGTATTTT. It encodes CASSPGLATDTQYF.

V usage is TRBV11-2 and J usage is TRBJ2-5, with D perhaps TRBD2 (5 bases). The CDR3 is made up of 13 amino acids. The germline V gene encodes CDR1 SGHAT and CDR2 FQNNGV. The V end was cut by 3 bases, the J end by 5 bases, with 10 bases between. The CDR3 DNA sequence: TGTGCCAGCAGCTTGCGGGTCGCGGAGACCCAGTACTTC. It encodes CASSLRVAETQYF.

This clone was seen a handful of times. This rearrangement joins TRBV18 to TRBJ2-1, with 8 nucleotides matching TRBD1. Losses at the gene ends were 1 base for V and 6 bases for J; bases not matched to a gene: 5. In germline, CDR1 is KGHSH, CDR2 LQKENI. The CDR3 has 15 residues. This CDR3 reads CASSPLDRAFNEQFF. The CDR3 nucleotides are TGTGCCAGCTCACCACTGGACAGGGCTTTCAATGAGCAGTTCTTC.

J is TRBJ2-1 and V is TRBV7-2; 11 bases fit TRBD2. The V and J ends lost 5 bases and 5 bases, in that order; junction bases with no gene match: 2. This CDR3 is 14 amino acids long. Germline loops: CDR1 SGHTA, CDR2 FQGNSA. This CDR3 reads CASSQGLADNEQFF. The CDR3 DNA reads TGTGCCAGCAGCCAGGGACTAGCGGACAATGAGCAGTTCTTC.

This clone was observed a handful of times. This rearrangement joins TRBV29-1 to TRBJ1-3; 8 nucleotides align to TRBD1. The CDR3 runs 13 residues. CDR1 is SQVTM and CDR2 is ANQGSEA in the germline V gene. Trimming took 7 bases from V and 4 from J; bases not matched to a gene: 6. CDR3 sequence: CSARTGSGNTIYF. CDR3 nucleotides: TGCAGCGCCCGGACAGGGTCAGGAAACACCATATATTTT.

This clone was detected only a few times. The chain links TRBV29-1 to TRBJ2-1, with 15 bases fitting TRBD2. CDR1 and CDR2 from the germline V gene are SQVTM and ANQGSEA. The ends lost 1 base at V and 5 bases at J; junction bases unmatched: 6. CDR3 length: 17 residues. The DNA of the CDR3 is TGCAGCGTTGAAGTCGGGACTAGCGGGGGGCCCCACAATGAGCAGTTCTTC. Translation gives CSVEVGTSGGPHNEQFF.

The table lists this clone with a few counts. This sequence joins TRBV18 and TRBJ2-7; TRBD1 matches at 8 bases. CDR1 and CDR2 (germline): KGHSH, LQKENI. V lost 3 bases to trimming and J lost 3 bases; unmatched junction nucleotides: 10. CDR3 size: 16 residues. This CDR3 is CASSPPTGTGLYEQYF. The CDR3 DNA reads as TGTGCCAGCTCACCGCCTACCGGGACAGGCCTCTACGAGCAGTACTTC.

The sample holds a few counts of this clone. The chain recombines TRBV12-5 with TRBJ1-2, with 8 bases that match TRBD1. The CDR3 sequence is 16 residues long. Per germline, CDR1 LGHNT and CDR2 FRNRAP. With 4 bases clipped from V and 3 bases from J, the junction kept 10 bases outside the gene matches. Written as DNA, the CDR3 is TGTGCTAGTGGTTCACCTTCGACAGGGGATTACTATGGCTACACCTTC. Translation: CASGSPSTGDYYGYTF.

The chain is built from TRBV29-1 and TRBJ1-5, with 7 bases aligning to TRBD1. The CDR3 has 14 amino acids. CDR1 is SQVTM, CDR2 ANQGSEA, per germline. V dropped 5 bases and J dropped 2; count of bases not matched to a gene: 6. The CDR3: CSVSTGVRNQPQHF. Written as DNA, the CDR3 is TGCAGCGTTTCTACAGGGGTTCGCAATCAGCCCCAGCATTTT. Full variable domain (outside the CDR3, taken from reference TRBV29-1 and TRBJ1-5): SAVISQKPSRDICQRGTSLTIQCQVDSQVTMMFWYRQQPGQSLTLIATANQGSEATYESGFVIDKFPISRPNLTFSTLTVSNMSPEDSSIYLCSVSTGVRNQPQHFGDGTRLSIL.

This chain uses TRBV4-2 with TRBJ1-5; a possible D gene is TRBD1 (5 bases). The germline V gene has CDR1 LGHNA and CDR2 YNFKEQ. The V end lost 1 base, the J end lost 2 bases, and 9 bases lay between the germline ends. The CDR3 spans 15 residues. For the CDR3, the DNA is TGTGCCAGCAGCCAAGGGGGAGGGGGCAATCAGCCCCAGCATTTT. Translated: CASSQGGGGNQPQHF.